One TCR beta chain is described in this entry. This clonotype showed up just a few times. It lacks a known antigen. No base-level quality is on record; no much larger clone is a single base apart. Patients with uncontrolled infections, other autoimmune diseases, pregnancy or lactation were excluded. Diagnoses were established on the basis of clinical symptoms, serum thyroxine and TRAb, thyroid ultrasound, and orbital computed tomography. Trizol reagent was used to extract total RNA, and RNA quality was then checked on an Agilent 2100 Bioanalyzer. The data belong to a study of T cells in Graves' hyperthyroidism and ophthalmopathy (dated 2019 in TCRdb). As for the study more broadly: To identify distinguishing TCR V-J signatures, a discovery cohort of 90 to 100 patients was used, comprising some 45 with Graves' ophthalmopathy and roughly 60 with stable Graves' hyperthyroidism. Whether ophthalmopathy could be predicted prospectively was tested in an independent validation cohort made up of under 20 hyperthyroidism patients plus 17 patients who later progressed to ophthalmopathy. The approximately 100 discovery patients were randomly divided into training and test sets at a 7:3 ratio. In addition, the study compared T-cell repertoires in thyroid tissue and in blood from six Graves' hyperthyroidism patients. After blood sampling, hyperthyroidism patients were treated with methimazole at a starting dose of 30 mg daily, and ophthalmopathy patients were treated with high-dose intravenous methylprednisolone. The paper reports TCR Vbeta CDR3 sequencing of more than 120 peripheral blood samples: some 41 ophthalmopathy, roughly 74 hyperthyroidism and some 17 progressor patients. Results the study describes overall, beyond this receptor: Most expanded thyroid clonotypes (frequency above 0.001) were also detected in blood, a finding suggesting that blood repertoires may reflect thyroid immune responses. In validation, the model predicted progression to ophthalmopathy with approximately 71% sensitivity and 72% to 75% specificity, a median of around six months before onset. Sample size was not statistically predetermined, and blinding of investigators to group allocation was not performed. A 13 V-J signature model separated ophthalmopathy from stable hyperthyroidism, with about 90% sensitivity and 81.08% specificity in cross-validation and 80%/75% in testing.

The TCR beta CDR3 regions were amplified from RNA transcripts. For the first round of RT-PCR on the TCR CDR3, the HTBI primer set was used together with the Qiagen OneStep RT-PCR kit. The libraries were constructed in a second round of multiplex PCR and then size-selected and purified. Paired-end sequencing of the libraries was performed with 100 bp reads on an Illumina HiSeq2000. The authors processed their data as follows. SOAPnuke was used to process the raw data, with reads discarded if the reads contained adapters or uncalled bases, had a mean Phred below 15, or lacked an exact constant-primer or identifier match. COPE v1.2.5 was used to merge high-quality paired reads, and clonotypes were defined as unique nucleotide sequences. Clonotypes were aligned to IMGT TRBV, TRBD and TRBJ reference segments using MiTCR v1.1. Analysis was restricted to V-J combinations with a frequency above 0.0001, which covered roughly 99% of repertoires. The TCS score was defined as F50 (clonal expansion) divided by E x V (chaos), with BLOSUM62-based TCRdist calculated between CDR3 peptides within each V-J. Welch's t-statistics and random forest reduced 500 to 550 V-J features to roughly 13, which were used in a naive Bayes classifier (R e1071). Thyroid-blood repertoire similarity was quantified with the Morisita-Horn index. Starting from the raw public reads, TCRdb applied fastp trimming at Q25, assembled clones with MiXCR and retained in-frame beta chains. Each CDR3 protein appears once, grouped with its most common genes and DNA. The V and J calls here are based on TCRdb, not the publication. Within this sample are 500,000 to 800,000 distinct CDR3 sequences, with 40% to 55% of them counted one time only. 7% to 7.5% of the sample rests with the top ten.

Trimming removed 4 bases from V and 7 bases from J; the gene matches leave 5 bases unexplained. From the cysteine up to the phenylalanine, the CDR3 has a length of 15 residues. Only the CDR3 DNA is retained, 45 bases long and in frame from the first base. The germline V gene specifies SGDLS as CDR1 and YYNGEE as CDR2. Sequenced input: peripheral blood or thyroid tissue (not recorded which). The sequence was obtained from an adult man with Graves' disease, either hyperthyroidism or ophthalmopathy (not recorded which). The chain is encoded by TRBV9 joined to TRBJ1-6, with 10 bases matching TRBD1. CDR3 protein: CASSPTGQGNSPLHF. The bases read TGTGCCAGCAGCCCGACGGGACAGGGGAATTCACCCCTCCACTTT. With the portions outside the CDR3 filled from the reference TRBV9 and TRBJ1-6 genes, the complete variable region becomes DSGVTQTPKHLITATGQRVTLRCSPRSGDLSVYWYQQSLDQGLQFLIQYYNGEERAKGNILERFSAQQFPDLHSELNLSSLELGDSALYFCASSPTGQGNSPLHFGNGTRLTVT.